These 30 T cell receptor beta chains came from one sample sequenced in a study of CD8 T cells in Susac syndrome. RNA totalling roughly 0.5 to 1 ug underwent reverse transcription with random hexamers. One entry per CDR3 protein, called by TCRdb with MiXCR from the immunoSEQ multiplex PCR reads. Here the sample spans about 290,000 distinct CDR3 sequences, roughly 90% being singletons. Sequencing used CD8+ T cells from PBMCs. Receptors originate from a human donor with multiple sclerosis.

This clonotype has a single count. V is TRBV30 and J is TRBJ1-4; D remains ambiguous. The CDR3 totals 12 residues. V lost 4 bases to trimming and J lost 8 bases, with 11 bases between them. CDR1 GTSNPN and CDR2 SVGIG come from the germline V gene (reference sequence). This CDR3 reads CAWNRMGEKLFF. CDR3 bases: TGTGCCTGGAATCGGATGGGAGAAAAACTGTTTTTT.

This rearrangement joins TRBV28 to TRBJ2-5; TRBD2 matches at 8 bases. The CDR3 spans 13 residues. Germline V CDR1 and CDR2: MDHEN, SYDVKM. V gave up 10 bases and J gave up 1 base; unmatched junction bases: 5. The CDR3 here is CATRLARQETQYF. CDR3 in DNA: TGTGCCACCAGACTAGCGCGCCAAGAGACCCAGTACTTC.

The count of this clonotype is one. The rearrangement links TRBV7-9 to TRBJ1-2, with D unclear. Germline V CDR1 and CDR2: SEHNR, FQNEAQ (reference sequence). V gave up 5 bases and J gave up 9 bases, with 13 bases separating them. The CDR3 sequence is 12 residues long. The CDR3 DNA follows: TGTGCCAGCAGCCGGGCGGGAGGGCGCTACACCTTC. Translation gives CASSRAGGRYTF.

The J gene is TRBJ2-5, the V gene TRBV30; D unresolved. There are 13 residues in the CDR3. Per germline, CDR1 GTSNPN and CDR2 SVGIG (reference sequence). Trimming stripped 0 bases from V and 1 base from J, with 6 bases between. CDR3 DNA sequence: TGTGCCTGGAGTGTAATGGCCCAAGAGACCCAGTACTTC. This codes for CAWSVMAQETQYF.

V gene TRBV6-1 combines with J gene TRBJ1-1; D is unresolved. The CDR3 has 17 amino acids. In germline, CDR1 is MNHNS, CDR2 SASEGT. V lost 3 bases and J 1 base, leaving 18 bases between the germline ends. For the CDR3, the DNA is TGTGCCAGCAGTGACAGCATCAAGCTTCACTGGAACACTGAAGCTTTCTTT. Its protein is CASSDSIKLHWNTEAFF.

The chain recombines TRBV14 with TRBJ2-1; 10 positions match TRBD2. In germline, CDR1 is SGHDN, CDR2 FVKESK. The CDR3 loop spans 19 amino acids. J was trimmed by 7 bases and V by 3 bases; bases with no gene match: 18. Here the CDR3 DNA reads TGTGCCAGCAGCCATGAGCTAGCGGGAGTAGGTCGAGGTCAGAATGAGCAGTTCTTC. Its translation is CASSHELAGVGRGQNEQFF.

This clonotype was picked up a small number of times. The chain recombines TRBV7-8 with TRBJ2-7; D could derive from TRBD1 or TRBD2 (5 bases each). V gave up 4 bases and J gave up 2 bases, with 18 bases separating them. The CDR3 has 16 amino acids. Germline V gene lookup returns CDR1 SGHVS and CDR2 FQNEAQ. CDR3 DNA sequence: TGTGCCAGCAGCTGGCAACGGGGACCGAAAACCTACGAGCAGTACTTC. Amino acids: CASSWQRGPKTYEQYF.

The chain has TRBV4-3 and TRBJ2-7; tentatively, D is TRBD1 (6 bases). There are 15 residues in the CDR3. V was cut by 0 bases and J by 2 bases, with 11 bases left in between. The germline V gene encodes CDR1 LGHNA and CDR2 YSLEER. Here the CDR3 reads CASSQDRDIAYEQYF. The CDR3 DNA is TGCGCCAGCAGCCAAGATCGGGACATCGCCTACGAGCAGTACTTC.

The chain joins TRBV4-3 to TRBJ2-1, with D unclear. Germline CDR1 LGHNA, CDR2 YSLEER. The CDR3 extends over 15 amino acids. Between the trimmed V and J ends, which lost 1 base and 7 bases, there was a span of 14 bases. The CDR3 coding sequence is TGCGCCAGCAGCCAAGGACGCCTCCTAGAGAATGAGCAGTTCTTC. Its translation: CASSQGRLLENEQFF.

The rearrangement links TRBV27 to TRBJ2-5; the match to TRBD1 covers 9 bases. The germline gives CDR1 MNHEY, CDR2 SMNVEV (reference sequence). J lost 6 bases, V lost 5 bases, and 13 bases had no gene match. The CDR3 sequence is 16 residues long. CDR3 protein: CASSQLGGTGLQTQYF. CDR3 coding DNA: TGTGCCAGCAGTCAATTAGGCGGGACAGGGCTGCAGACCCAGTACTTC.

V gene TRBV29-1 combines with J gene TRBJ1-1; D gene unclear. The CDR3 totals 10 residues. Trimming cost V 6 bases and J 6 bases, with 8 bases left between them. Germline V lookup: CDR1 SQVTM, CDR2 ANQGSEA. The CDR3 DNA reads TGCAGCGTCGAATTCCCTGAAGCTTTCTTT. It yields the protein CSVEFPEAFF. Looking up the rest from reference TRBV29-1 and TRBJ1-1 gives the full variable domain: SAVISQKPSRDICQRGTSLTIQCQVDSQVTMMFWYRQQPGQSLTLIATANQGSEATYESGFVIDKFPISRPNLTFSTLTVSNMSPEDSSIYLCSVEFPEAFFGQGTRLTVV.

Here the CDR3 reads CASSTGGGSSYEQYF. CDR3 in DNA: TGTGCCAGCAGCACAGGGGGAGGGAGCTCCTACGAGCAGTACTTC. The V gene is TRBV9, the J gene TRBJ2-7, with D maybe TRBD1 (8 bases). The CDR3 contains 15 residues. Germline V gives CDR1 SGDLS, CDR2 YYNGEE. V was pared by 4 bases and J by 0 bases, with 14 bases between.

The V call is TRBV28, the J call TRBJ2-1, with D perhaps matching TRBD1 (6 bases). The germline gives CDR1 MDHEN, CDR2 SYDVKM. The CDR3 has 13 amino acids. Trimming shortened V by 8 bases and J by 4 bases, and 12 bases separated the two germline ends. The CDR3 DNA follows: TGTGCCAGCCTACAGGGCCCGTACAATGAGCAGTTCTTC. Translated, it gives CASLQGPYNEQFF.

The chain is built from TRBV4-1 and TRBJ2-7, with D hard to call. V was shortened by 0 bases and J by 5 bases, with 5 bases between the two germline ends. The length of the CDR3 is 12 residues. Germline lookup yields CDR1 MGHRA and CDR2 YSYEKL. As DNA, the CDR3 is TGCGCCAGCAGCCAAGAAGGGAACGAGCAGTACTTC. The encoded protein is CASSQEGNEQYF.

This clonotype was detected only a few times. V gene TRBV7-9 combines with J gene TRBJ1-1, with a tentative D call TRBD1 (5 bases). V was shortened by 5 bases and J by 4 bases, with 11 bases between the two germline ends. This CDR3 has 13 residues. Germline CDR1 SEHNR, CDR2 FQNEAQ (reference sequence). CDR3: CASSPWGGTEAFF. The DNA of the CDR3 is TGTGCCAGCAGCCCTTGGGGGGGCACTGAAGCTTTCTTT.

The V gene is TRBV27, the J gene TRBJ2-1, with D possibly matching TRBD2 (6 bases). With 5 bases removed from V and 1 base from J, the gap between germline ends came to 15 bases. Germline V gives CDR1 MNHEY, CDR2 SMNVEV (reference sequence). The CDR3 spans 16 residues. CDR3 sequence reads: CASSPEAGLSYNEQFF. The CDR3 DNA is TGTGCCAGCAGTCCCGAAGCGGGCCTATCCTACAATGAGCAGTTCTTC.

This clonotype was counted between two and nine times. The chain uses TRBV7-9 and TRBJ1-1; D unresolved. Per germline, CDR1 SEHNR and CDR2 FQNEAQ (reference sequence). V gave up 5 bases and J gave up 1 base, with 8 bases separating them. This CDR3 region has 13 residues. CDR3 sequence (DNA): TGTGCCAGCAGCGTTGCAAGGAACACTGAAGCTTTCTTT. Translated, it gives CASSVARNTEAFF. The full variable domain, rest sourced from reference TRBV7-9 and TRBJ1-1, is DTGVSQNPRHKITKRGQNVTFRCDPISEHNRLYWYRQTLGQGPEFLTYFQNEAQLEKSRLLSDRFSAERPKGSFSTLEIQRTEQGDSAMYLCASSVARNTEAFFGQGTRLTVV.

The CDR3 reads CASSYGQNTDTQYF. DNA of the CDR3: TGTGCCAGCAGTTATGGACAGAACACAGATACGCAGTATTTT. The chain is built from TRBV6-5 and TRBJ2-3; weak D call: TRBD1 (6 bases). Trimming pared 3 bases from V and 2 bases from J, leaving 9 bases between. In germline, CDR1 is MNHEY, CDR2 SVGAGI. This CDR3 is 14 amino acids long.

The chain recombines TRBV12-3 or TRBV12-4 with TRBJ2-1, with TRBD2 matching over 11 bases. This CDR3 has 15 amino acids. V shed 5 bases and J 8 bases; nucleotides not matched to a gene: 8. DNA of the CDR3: TGTGCCAGCAGTCCGACTAGCGGGGTCTGGTATGAGCAGTTCTTC. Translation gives CASSPTSGVWYEQFF.

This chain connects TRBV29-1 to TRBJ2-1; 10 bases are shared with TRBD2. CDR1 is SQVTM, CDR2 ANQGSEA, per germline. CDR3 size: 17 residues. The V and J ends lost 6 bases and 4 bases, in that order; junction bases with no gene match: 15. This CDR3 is CSVPGVAGGHSYNEQFF. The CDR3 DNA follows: TGCAGCGTCCCCGGGGTAGCGGGGGGCCACTCATACAATGAGCAGTTCTTC.

CDR3 DNA sequence: TGTGCCAGCAGTTCTTTAGCGAATCTTAACACAGATACGCAGTATTTT. It is translated as CASSSLANLNTDTQYF. This chain uses TRBV27 with TRBJ2-3; TRBD2 might be the D (5 bases). The CDR3 runs to 16 residues. Trimming stripped 4 bases from V and 2 bases from J, with 16 bases between. Germline CDR1 MNHEY, CDR2 SMNVEV (reference sequence).

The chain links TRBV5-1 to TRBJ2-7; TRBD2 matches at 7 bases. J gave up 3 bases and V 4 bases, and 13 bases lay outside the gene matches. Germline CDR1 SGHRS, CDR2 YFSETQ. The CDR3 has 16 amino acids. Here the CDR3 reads CASSAPSSGIHYEQYF. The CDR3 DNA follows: TGCGCCAGCAGCGCACCCTCCAGCGGGATTCACTACGAGCAGTACTTC.

CDR3 region: CASSPRTSGALLYYEQYF. CDR3 nucleotides: TGTGCCAGCAGCCCGCGGACTAGCGGGGCCCTACTCTACTACGAGCAGTACTTC. The rearrangement links TRBV7-6 to TRBJ2-7; 12 bases map to TRBD2. Germline CDR1 SGHVS, CDR2 FNYEAQ. V lost 5 bases and J lost 3; bases outside the gene matches: 14. The CDR3 contains 18 residues.

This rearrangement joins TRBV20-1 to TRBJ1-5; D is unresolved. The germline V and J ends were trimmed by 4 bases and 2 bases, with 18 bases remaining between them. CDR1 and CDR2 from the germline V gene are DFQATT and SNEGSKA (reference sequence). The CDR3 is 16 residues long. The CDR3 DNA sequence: TGCAGTGCTATAACGACGGTGTTAGAGGGCAATCAGCCCCAGCATTTT. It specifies CSAITTVLEGNQPQHF.

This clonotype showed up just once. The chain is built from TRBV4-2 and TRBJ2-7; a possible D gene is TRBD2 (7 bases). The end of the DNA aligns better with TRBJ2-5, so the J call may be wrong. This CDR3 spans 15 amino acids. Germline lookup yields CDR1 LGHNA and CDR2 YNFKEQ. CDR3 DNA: TGTGCCAGCAGCCAAGATGGGGGGGGCGTGGAGACCCAGTACTTC. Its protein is CASSQDGGGVETQYF.

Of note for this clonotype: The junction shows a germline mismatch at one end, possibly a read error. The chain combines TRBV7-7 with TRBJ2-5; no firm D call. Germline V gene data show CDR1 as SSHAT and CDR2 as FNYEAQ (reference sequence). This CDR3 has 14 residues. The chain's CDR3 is CASSPDLRSETQYF. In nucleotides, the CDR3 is TGTGCTAGCAGCCCCGATTTACGGTCCGAGACCCAGTACTTC.

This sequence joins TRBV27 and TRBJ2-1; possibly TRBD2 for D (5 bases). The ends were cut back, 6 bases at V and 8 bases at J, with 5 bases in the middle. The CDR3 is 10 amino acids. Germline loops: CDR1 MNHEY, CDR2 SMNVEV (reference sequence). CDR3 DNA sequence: TGTGCCAGCAGGAGGGATGAGCAGTTCTTC. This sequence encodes CASRRDEQFF.

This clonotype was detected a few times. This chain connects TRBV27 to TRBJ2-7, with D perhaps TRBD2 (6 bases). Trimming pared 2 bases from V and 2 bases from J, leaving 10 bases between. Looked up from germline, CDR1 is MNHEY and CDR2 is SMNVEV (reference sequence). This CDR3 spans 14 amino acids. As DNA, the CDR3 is TGTGCCAGCAGTTTAGGGCGGGGTACCTACGAGCAGTACTTC. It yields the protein CASSLGRGTYEQYF.

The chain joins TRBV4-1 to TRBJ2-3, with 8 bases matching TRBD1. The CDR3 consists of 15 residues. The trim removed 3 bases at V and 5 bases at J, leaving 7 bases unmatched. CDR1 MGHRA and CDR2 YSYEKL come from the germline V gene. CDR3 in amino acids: CASSHPDRVGDTQYF. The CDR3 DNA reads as TGCGCCAGCAGCCATCCGGACAGGGTTGGAGATACGCAGTATTTT.

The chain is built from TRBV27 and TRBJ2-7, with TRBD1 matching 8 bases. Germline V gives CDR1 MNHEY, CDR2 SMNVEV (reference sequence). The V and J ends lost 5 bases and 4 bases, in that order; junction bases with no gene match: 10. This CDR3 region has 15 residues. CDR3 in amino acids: CASSNAGGLAYEQYF. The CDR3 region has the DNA TGTGCCAGCAGTAACGCAGGGGGCTTGGCGTACGAGCAGTACTTC.